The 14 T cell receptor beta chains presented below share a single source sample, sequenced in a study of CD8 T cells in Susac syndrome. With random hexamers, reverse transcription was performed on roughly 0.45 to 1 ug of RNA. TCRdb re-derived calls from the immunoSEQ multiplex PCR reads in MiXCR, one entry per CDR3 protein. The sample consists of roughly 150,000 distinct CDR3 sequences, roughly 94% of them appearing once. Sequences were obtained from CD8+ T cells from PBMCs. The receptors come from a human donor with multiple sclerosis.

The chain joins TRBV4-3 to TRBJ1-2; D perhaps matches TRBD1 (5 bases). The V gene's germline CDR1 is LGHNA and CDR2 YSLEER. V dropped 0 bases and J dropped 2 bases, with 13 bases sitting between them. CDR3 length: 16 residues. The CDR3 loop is CASSQDVTASNYGYTF. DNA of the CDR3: TGCGCCAGCAGCCAAGATGTGACAGCCTCCAACTATGGCTACACCTTC.

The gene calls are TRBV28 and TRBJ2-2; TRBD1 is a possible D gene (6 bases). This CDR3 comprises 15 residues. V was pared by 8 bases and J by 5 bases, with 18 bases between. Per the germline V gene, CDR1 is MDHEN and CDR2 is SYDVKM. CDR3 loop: CASSSGQWGTGELFF. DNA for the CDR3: TGTGCCAGCTCTAGTGGACAGTGGGGGACCGGGGAGCTGTTTTTT.

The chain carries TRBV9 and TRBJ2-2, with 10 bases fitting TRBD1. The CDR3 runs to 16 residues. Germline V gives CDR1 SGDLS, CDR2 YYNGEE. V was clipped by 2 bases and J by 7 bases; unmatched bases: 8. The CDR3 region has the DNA TGTGCCAGCAGCGTCCCGCCGGGACAGGGGTTCGGGGAGCTGTTTTTT. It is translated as CASSVPPGQGFGELFF.

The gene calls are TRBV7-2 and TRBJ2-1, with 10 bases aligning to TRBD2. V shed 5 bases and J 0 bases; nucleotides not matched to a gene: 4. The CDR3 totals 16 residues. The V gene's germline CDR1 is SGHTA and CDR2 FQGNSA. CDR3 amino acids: CASSITSGVSYNEQFF. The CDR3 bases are TGTGCCAGCAGCATCACTAGCGGGGTCTCCTACAATGAGCAGTTCTTC.

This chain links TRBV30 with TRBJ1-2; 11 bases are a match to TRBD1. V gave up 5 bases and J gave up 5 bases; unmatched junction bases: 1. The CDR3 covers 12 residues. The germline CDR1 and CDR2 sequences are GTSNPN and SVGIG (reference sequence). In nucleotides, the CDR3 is TGTGCCTGGGGGACAGGGGGGTATGGCTACACCTTC. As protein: CAWGTGGYGYTF.

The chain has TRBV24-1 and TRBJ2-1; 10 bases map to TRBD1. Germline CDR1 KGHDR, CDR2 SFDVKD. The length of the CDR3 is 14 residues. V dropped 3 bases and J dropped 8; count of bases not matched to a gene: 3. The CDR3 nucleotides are TGTGCCACCAGTGATGACAGGGGGCTCGATGAGCAGTTCTTC. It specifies CATSDDRGLDEQFF.

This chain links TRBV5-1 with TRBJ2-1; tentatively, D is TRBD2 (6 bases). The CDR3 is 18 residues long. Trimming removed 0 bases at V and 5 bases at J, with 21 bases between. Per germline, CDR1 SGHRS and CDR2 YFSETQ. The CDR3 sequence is CASSLGGWSSEINNEQFF. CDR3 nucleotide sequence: TGCGCCAGCAGCTTGGGGGGTTGGTCTAGCGAGATAAACAATGAGCAGTTCTTC.

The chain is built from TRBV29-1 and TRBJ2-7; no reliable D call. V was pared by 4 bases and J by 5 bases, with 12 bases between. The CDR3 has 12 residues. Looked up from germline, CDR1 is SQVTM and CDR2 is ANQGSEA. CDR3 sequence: CSVGTVGHEQYF. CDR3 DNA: TGCAGCGTTGGAACGGTCGGGCACGAGCAGTACTTC.

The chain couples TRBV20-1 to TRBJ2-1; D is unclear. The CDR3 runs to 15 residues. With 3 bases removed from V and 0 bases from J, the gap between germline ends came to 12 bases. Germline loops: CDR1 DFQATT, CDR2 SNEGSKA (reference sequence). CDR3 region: CSASPGLDSYNEQFF. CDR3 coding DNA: TGCAGTGCTAGCCCTGGCCTAGACTCCTACAATGAGCAGTTCTTC.

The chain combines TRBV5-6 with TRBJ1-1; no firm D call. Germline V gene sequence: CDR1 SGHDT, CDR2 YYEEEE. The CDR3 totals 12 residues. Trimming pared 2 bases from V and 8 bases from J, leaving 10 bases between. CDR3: CASSFGIAEAFF. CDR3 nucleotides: TGTGCCAGCAGCTTTGGAATCGCCGAAGCTTTCTTT.

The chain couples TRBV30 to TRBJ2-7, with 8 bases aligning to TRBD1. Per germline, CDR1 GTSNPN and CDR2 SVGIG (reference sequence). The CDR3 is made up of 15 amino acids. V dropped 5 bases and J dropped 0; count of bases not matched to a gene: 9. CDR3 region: CAWDGTGESSYEQYF. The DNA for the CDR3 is TGTGCCTGGGACGGGACAGGAGAAAGCTCCTACGAGCAGTACTTC.

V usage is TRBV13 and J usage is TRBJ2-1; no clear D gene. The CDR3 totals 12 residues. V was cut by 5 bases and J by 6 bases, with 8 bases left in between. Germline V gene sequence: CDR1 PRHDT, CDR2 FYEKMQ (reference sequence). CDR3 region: CASSPPSNEQFF. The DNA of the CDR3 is TGTGCCAGCAGCCCCCCTAGCAATGAGCAGTTCTTC.

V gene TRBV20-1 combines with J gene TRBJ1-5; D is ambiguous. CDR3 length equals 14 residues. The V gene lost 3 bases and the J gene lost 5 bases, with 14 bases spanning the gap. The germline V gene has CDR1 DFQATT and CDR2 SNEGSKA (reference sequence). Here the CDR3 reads CSARGQIGHQPQHF. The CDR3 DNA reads TGCAGTGCTAGGGGCCAAATAGGACATCAGCCCCAGCATTTT.

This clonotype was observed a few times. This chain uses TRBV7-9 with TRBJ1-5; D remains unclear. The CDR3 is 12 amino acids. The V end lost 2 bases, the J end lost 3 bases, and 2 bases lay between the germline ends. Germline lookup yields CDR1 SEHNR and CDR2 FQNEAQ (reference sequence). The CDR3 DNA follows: TGTGCCAGCAGCTTATCCAATCAGCCCCAGCATTTT. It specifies CASSLSNQPQHF.